The clone carrying this T cell receptor beta chain was counted between two and nine times. Antigen: not known. The data derive from a study of blood T cells in healthy people across ages. The CDR3 runs to 15 residues. J was trimmed by 2 bases and V by 6 bases; bases with no gene match: 6. At least 6 micrograms of total RNA were extracted per sample. Regarding the study as a whole: The authors considered diversity estimates from one million T cells to be underestimates.

Sample-barcoded 5' priming and a J-beta primer mix drove a second PCR of about 7 to 11 cycles. Each of the cDNA molecules was tagged by a template-switch adaptor with 12 random nucleotides. All samples gave at least 2.5 million CDR3-containing paired-end reads. TCRdb called the 5' RACE reads again in MiXCR, with one record for every CDR3 protein. This table has about 1.4 million distinct CDR3 sequences, approximately 59% appearing once. The material sequenced was blood. V is TRBV12-3 or TRBV12-4 and J is TRBJ2-5, with 10 bases aligning to TRBD2. The TCR originated in a man aged 18 to 29 in good health. CDR3 DNA: TGTGCCAGCAGCACCGGGACTAGCGAACAAGAGACCCAGTACTTC. Protein sequence: CASSTGTSEQETQYF.